The rows below give T cell receptor beta chains drawn from one sample of a study of blood T cells in healthy people across ages. Each CDR3 protein is one row after TCRdb ran MiXCR on the 5' RACE reads. Among 1.5 million to 2 million distinct CDR3 sequences listed, 30% to 40% were seen once. Sequencing was performed on blood. The receptors come from a human donor in good health. The CDR3 runs from the conserved cysteine through the conserved F or W. The D gene is left open where the match is weak. Size values are once, few and many counts, or a class for expanded clones, and some rows have none.

TRBV20-1,TRBD2,.,TRBJ2-1,CSAPPGDYYNEQFF,TGCAGTGCTCCCCCCGGGGACTACTACAATGAGCAGTTCTTC
TRBV5-6,.,.,TRBJ2-7,CASSFRGGRYEQYF,TGTGCCAGCAGCTTTAGGGGGGGCAGGTACGAGCAGTACTTC
TRBV4-3,TRBD1,.,TRBJ2-7,CASSQGWTGYEQYF,TGCGCCAGCAGCCAGGGTTGGACAGGTTACGAGCAGTACTTC
TRBV4-1,TRBD2,few,TRBJ2-3,CASSQPGRTSGRDTQYF,TGCGCCAGCAGCCAACCCGGGAGAACTAGCGGGCGAGATACGCAGTATTTT
TRBV20-1,TRBD1,.,TRBJ2-7,CSAPRLQGAGEQYF,TGCAGTGCTCCCCGTTTGCAGGGGGCTGGGGAGCAGTACTTC
TRBV7-2,.,.,TRBJ2-3,CASSLWQGLTDTQYF,TGTGCCAGCAGCTTATGGCAAGGTCTCACAGATACGCAGTATTTT
TRBV12-3/TRBV12-4,.,.,TRBJ2-5,CASGDNLVQYF,TGTGCCAGCGGCGACAATTTAGTGCAGTACTTC
TRBV6-6,TRBD1,few,TRBJ1-5,CASSYRGTGLNQPQHF,TGTGCCAGCAGTTACCGGGGGACAGGATTAAATCAGCCCCAGCATTTT
TRBV6-2/TRBV6-3,.,few,TRBJ2-3,CASSWSLRNTQYF,TGTGCCAGCAGTTGGAGTCTTCGTAATACGCAGTATTTT
TRBV4-3,.,few,TRBJ1-4,CASSQDKEPLNEKLFF,TGCGCCAGCAGCCAAGACAAGGAGCCTCTGAATGAAAAACTGTTTTTT
TRBV29-1,.,.,TRBJ2-7,CSVARVGDEQYF,TGCAGCGTTGCACGGGTGGGAGACGAGCAGTACTTC
TRBV20-1,.,few,TRBJ2-3,CSARPGQSTDTQYF,TGCAGTGCTAGACCAGGACAGAGCACAGATACGCAGTATTTT
TRBV9,TRBD2,.,TRBJ2-4,CASSPRGLADYEQYF,TGTGCCAGCAGCCCCCGGGGACTAGCGGACTACGAACAGTACTTC
TRBV4-3,.,.,TRBJ2-7,CASSPILGQVPYEQYF,TGCGCCAGCAGCCCCATACTCGGGCAGGTTCCCTACGAGCAGTACTTC
TRBV4-3,TRBD2,once,TRBJ2-3,CASSQELAGPTDTQYF,TGCGCCAGCAGCCAAGAGTTAGCGGGACCCACAGATACGCAGTATTTT
TRBV20-1,.,many,TRBJ2-1,CSAREGSSYNEQFF,TGCAGTGCTAGGGAGGGGAGCTCCTACAATGAGCAGTTCTTC
TRBV20-1,.,once,TRBJ1-2,CSARAYDAYGYTF,TGCAGTGCTAGAGCCTACGACGCTTATGGCTACACCTTC
TRBV6-5,.,.,TRBJ1-2,CASSYTGGNYGYTF,TGTGCCAGCAGTTACACCGGAGGAAACTATGGCTACACCTTC
TRBV20-1,.,once,TRBJ2-1,CSGGGVGQFF,TGCAGTGGAGGCGGGGTAGGGCAGTTCTTC
TRBV9,.,.,TRBJ2-1,CASSVVGSLSYNEQFF,TGTGCCAGCAGCGTAGTGGGTAGCTTGTCCTACAATGAGCAGTTCTTC
TRBV6-2/TRBV6-3,.,.,TRBJ2-1,CASSYVAYNEQFF,TGTGCCAGCAGTTACGTCGCCTACAATGAGCAGTTCTTC
TRBV28,.,few,TRBJ2-1,CASRHRSYSSYNEQFF,TGTGCCAGCAGGCACAGGTCGTACTCTTCCTACAATGAGCAGTTCTTC
TRBV7-3,.,.,TRBJ1-1,CASSLMGHRDGDTEAFF,TGTGCCAGCAGCTTAATGGGACACCGGGATGGGGACACTGAAGCTTTCTTT
TRBV29-1,TRBD2,many,TRBJ2-3,CSVAPSGGPIITDTQYF,TGCAGCGTTGCCCCTAGCGGGGGGCCCATCATCACAGATACGCAGTATTTT
TRBV7-6,TRBD2,few,TRBJ2-5,CASSLGTRRAETQYF,TGTGCCAGCAGCTTAGGGACTAGACGGGCCGAGACCCAGTACTTC
TRBV12-3/TRBV12-4,.,few,TRBJ2-7,CASGPAGQTEQYF,TGTGCCAGCGGCCCCGCCGGACAGACCGAGCAGTACTTC
TRBV3-1,.,.,TRBJ2-5,CASSPGTFAETQYF,TGTGCCAGCAGCCCCGGGACGTTTGCGGAGACCCAGTACTTC
TRBV12-3/TRBV12-4,.,.,TRBJ1-3,CASSLGIPGNTIYF,TGTGCCAGCAGTTTGGGGATTCCGGGAAACACCATATATTTT
TRBV12-3/TRBV12-4,.,.,TRBJ2-3,CASSFASSTDTQYF,TGTGCCAGCAGCTTCGCTAGCTCCACAGATACGCAGTATTTT
TRBV7-9,.,.,TRBJ1-5,CASSLGWGDSNQPQHF,TGTGCCAGCAGCTTAGGCTGGGGGGATAGCAATCAGCCCCAGCATTTT
TRBV2,.,.,TRBJ1-5,CASSDGLDQPQHF,TGTGCCAGCAGTGATGGCCTGGATCAGCCCCAGCATTTT
TRBV29-1,.,.,TRBJ2-1,CSVPIQTDDNEQFF,TGCAGCGTTCCTATCCAGACAGATGACAATGAGCAGTTCTTC
TRBV4-2,.,.,TRBJ2-6,CASSQRSSGTNVLTF,TGTGCCAGCAGCCAGCGGTCCTCTGGGACCAACGTCCTGACTTTC
TRBV24-1,.,once,TRBJ2-2,CATSDYRVGSGGELFF,TGTGCCACCAGTGATTACAGGGTAGGGTCAGGCGGGGAGCTGTTTTTT
TRBV7-9,.,.,TRBJ1-5,CASSLADMGGWGQPQHF,TGTGCCAGCAGCTTAGCCGACATGGGGGGCTGGGGTCAGCCCCAGCATTTT